This T cell receptor (beta chain) came from a study of T cells in Graves' hyperthyroidism and ophthalmopathy. Study conclusions and caveats: The blood repertoire included most of the expanded thyroid clonotypes above 0.001.

About this clonotype: Its antigen is not known.

Disease duration under 2 months; hyperthyroidism patients were aged 18 to 65. The study excluded patients with uncontrolled infection, other autoimmune disease, pregnancy or lactation. Template material for amplifying TCR beta CDR3 regions consisted of RNA transcripts. The HTBI primer set was used in a first-round RT-PCR of the TCR CDR3. MiXCR was run by TCRdb on the multiplex PCR reads, yielding one entry per CDR3 protein. Here the sample spans hundreds of thousands of distinct CDR3 sequences, roughly 46% being singletons. Germline CDR1 is SNHLY and CDR2 is FYNNEI. The ends were cut back, 3 bases at V and 2 bases at J, with 14 bases in the middle. The CDR3 is 15 amino acids.

This chain connects TRBV2 to TRBJ2-7, with D perhaps matching TRBD2 (5 bases). The sequence was obtained from a young woman with Graves' hyperthyroidism. The sequenced sample consisted of peripheral blood or thyroid tissue (not recorded which). CDR3 nucleotides: TGTGCCAGCAGTGATCCCGGACTCGGTGCCTACGAGCAGTACTTC. Translating gives CASSDPGLGAYEQYF.